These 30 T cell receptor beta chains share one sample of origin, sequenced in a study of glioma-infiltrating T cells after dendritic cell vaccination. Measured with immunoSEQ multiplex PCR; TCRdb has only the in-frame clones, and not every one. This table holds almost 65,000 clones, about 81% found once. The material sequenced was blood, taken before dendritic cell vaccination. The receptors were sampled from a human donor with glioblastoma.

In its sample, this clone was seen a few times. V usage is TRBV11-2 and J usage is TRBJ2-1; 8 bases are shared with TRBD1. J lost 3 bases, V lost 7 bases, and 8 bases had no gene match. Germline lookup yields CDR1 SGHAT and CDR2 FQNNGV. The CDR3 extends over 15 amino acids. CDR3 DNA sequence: TGTGCCAGCACCACGCATGGGACAGGCTACAATGAGCAGTTCTTC. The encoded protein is CASTTHGTGYNEQFF.

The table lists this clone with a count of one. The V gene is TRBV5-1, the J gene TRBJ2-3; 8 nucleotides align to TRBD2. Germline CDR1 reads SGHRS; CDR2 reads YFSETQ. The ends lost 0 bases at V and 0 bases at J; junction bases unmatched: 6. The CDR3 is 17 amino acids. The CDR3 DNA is TGCGCCAGCAGCTTGGGGGCGGGGGGCCGTAGCACAGATACGCAGTATTTT. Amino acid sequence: CASSLGAGGRSTDTQYF.

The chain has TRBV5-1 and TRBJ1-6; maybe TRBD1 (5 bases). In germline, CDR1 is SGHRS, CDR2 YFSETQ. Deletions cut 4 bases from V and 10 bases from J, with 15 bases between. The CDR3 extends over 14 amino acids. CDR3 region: CASSGGNAGSPLHF. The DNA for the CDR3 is TGCGCCAGCAGCGGGGGGAATGCGGGGTCACCCCTCCACTTT.

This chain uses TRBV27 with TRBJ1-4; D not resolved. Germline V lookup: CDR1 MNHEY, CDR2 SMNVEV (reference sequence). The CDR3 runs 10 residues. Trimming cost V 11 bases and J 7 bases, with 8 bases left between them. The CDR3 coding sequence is TGTGCCGACAATGGTGAAAAACTGTTTTTT. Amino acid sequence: CADNGEKLFF.

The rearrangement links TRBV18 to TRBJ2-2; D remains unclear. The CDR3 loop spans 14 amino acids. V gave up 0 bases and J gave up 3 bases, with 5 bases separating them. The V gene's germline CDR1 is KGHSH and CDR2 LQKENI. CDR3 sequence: CASSPPLDTGELFF. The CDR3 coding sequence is TGTGCCAGCTCACCACCCCTTGACACCGGGGAGCTGTTTTTT.

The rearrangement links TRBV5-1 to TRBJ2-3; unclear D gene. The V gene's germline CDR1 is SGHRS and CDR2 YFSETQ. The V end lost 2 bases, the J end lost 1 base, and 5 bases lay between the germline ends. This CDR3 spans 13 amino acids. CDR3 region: CASSFQGTDTQYF. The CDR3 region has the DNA TGCGCCAGCAGCTTCCAGGGCACAGATACGCAGTATTTT.

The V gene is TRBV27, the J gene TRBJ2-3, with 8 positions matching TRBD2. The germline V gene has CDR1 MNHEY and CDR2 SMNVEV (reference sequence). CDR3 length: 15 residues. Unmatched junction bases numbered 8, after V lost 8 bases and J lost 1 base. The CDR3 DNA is TGTGCCAGCCACGGCCGGGGGGGCGGCACAGATACGCAGTATTTT. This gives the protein CASHGRGGGTDTQYF.

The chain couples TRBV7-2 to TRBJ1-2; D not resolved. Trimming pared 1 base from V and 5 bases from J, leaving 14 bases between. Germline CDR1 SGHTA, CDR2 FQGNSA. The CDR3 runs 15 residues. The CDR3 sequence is CASSLGRVNLYGYTF. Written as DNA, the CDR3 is TGTGCCAGCAGCTTAGGGCGGGTTAACCTTTATGGCTACACCTTC.

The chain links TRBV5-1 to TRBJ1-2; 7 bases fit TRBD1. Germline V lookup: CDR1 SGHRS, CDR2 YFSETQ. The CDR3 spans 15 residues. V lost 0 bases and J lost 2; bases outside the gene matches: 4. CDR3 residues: CASSLVGGGNYGYTF. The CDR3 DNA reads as TGCGCCAGCAGCTTGGTCGGAGGGGGCAACTATGGCTACACCTTC.

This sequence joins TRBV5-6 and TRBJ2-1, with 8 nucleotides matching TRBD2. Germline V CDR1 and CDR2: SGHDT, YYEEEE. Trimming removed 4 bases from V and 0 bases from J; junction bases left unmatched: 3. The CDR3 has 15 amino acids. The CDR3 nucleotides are TGTGCCAGCAGCCGCGGGGGGAGCTCCTACAATGAGCAGTTCTTC. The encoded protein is CASSRGGSSYNEQFF.

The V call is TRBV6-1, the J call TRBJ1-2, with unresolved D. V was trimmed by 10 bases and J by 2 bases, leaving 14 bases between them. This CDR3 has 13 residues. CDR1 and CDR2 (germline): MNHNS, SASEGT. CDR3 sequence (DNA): TGTGCCACCACGGGTCTCAAAAACTATGGCTACACCTTC. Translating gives CATTGLKNYGYTF.

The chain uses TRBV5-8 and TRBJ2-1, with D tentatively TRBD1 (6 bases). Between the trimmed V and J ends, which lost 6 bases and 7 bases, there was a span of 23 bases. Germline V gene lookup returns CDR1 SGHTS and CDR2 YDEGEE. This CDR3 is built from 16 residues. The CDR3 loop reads CASTYPAGQLMNEQFF. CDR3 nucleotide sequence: TGTGCCAGCACTTACCCGGCAGGACAGCTAATGAATGAGCAGTTCTTC.

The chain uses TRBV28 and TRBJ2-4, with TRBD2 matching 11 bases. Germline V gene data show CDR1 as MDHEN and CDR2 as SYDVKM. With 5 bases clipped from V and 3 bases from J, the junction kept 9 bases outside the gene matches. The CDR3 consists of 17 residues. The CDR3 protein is CASSPPSGGLGKNIQYF. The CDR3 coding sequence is TGTGCCAGCAGTCCCCCTAGCGGGGGGCTTGGCAAAAACATTCAGTACTTC.

The CDR3 DNA sequence: TGTGCCAGCATCACGGCGGCGGGGGGTTTCACAGATACGCAGTATTTT. Amino acid sequence: CASITAAGGFTDTQYF. The genes are TRBV7-2 and TRBJ2-3; TRBD2 matches 8 bases. The CDR3 spans 16 residues. V was pared by 7 bases and J by 2 bases, with 11 bases of the junction left unmatched. Germline CDR1 and CDR2: SGHTA and FQGNSA. Combining the CDR3 with reference TRBV7-2 and TRBJ2-3 gives the whole variable domain GAGVSQSPSNKVTEKGKDVELRCDPISGHTALYWYRQSLGQGLEFLIYFQGNSAPDKSGLPSDRFSAERTGGSVSTLTIQRTQQEDSAVYLCASITAAGGFTDTQYFGPGTRLTVL.

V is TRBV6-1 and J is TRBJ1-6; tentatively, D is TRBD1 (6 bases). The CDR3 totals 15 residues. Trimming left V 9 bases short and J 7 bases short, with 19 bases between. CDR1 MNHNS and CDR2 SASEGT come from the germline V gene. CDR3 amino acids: CASEQGPFGNSPLHF. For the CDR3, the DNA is TGTGCCAGTGAACAGGGCCCTTTTGGAAATTCACCCCTCCACTTT.

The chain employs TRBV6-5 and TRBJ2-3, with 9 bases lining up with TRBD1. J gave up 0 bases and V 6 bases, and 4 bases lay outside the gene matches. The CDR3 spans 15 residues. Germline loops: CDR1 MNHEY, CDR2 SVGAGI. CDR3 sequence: CASRPTGGSTDTQYF. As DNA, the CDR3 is TGTGCCAGCAGACCTACAGGGGGCAGCACAGATACGCAGTATTTT.

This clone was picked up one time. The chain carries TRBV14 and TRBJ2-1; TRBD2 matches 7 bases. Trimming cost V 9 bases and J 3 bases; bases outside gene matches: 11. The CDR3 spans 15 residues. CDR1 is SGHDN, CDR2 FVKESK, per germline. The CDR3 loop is CARTTQAGSYNEQFF. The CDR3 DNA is TGTGCCAGGACTACCCAAGCGGGGAGCTACAATGAGCAGTTCTTC.

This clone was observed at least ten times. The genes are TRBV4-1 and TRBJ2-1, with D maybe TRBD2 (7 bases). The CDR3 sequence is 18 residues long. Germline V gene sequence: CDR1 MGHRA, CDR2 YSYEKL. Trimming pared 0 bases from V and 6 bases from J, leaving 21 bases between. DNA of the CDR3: TGCGCCAGCAGCCAAGAAGGGGGTGGTGGGGGGGCCTCCAATGAGCAGTTCTTC. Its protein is CASSQEGGGGGASNEQFF.

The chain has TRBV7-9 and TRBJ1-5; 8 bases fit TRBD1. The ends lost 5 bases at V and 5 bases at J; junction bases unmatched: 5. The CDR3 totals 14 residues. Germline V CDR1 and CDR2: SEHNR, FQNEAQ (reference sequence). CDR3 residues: CASSGGTGYQPQHF. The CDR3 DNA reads TGTGCCAGCAGCGGGGGGACAGGCTATCAGCCCCAGCATTTT.

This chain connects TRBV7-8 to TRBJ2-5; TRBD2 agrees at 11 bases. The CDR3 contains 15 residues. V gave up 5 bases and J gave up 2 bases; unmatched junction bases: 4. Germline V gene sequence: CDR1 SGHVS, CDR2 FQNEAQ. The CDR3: CASSLLAGDQETQYF. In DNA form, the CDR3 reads TGTGCCAGCAGCCTACTAGCGGGGGATCAAGAGACCCAGTACTTC.

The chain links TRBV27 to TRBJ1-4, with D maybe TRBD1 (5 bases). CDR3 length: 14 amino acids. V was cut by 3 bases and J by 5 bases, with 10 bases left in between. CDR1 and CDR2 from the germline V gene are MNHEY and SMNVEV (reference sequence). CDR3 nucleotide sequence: TGTGCCAGCAGTTTGGAGGGGAGGAATGAAAAACTGTTTTTT. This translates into CASSLEGRNEKLFF.

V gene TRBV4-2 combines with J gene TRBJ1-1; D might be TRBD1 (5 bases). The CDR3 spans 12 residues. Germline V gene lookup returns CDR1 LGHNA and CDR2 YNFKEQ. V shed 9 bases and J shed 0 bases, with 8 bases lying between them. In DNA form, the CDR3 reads TGTGCCAGTGGACATTTGAACACTGAAGCTTTCTTT. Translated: CASGHLNTEAFF.

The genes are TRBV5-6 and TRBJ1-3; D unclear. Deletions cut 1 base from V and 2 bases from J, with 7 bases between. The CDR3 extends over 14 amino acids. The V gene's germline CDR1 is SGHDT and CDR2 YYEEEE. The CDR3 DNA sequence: TGTGCCAGCAGCTTGTATCTAACTGGAAACACCATATATTTT. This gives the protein CASSLYLTGNTIYF.

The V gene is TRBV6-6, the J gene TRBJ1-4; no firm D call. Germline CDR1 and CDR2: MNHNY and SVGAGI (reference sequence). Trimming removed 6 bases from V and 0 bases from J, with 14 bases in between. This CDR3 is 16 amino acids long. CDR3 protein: CASSPTGTSTNEKLFF. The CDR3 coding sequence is TGTGCCAGCAGCCCCACGGGAACCTCAACTAATGAAAAACTGTTTTTT.

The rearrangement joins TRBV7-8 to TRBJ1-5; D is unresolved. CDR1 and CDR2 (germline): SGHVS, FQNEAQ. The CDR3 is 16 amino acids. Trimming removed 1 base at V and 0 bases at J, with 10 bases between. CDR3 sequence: CASSLDYRHSNQPQHF. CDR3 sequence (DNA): TGTGCCAGCAGCTTAGATTACAGACATAGCAATCAGCCCCAGCATTTT.

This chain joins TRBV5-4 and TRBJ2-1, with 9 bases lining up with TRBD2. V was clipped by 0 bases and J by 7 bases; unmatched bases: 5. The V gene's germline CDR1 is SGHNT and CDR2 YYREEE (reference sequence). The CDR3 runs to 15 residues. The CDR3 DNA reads TGTGCCAGCAGCTTGGTGATAGCGGGGGCAAATGAGCAGTTCTTC. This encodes CASSLVIAGANEQFF.

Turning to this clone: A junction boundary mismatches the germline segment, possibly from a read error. CDR3 sequence: CASSSHFSFSLNGRASPYEQCF. The CDR3 region has the DNA TGTGCCAGCAGTTCCCACTTTTCCTTCTCCCTGAACGGGAGAGCTTCACCTTACGAGCAGTGCTTC. The V call is TRBV28, the J call TRBJ2-7; tentative D call: TRBD2 (6 bases). CDR3 length: 22 residues. Germline V lookup: CDR1 MDHEN, CDR2 SYDVKM.

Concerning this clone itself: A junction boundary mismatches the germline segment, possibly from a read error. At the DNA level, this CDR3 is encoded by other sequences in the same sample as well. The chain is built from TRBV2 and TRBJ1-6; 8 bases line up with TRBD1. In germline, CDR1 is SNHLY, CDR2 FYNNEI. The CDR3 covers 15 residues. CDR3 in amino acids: CASLLTGVDNSPLHF. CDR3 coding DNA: TGTGCCAGCTTGTTGACAGGGGTGGATAATTCCCCCCTCCACTTT.

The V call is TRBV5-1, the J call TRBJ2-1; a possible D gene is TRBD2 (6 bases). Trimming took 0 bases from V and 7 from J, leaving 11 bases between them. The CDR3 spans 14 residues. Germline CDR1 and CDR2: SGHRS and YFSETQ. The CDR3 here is CASSLAGGINEQFF. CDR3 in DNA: TGCGCCAGCAGCTTGGCCGGGGGAATTAATGAGCAGTTCTTC.

As DNA, the CDR3 is TGTGCCAGCTCACCACCGGGCTTTGGGTGGTCGCGACCTAACTATGGCTACACCTTC. It yields the protein CASSPPGFGWSRPNYGYTF. The V call is TRBV18, the J call TRBJ1-2; D gene ambiguous. CDR3 length: 19 amino acids. CDR1 KGHSH and CDR2 LQKENI come from the germline V gene. V was cut by 0 bases and J by 0 bases, with 20 bases left in between.